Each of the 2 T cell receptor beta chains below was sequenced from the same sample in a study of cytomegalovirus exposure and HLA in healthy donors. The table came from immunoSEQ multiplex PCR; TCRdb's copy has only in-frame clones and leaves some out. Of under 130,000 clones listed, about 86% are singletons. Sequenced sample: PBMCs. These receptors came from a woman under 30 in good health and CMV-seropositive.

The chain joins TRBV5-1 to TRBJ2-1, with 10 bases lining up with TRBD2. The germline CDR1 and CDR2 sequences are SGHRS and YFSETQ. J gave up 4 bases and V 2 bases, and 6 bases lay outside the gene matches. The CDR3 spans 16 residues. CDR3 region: CASSFQASGSYNEQFF. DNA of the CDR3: TGCGCCAGCAGCTTTCAAGCTAGCGGGAGTTACAATGAGCAGTTCTTC.

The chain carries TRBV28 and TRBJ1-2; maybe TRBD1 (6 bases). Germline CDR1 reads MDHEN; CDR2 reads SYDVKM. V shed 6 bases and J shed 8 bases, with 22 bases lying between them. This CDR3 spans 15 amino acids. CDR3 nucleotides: TGTGCCAGCAGGCTATCTGGGGGGGGCTGGCGGGGCTACACCTTC. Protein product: CASRLSGGGWRGYTF.